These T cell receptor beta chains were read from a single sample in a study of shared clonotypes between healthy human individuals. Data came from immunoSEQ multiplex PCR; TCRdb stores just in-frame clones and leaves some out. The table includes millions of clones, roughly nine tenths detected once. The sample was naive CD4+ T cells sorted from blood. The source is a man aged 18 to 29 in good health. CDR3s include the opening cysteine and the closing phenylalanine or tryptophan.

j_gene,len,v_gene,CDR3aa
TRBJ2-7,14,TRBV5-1,CASSLRTGSYEQYF
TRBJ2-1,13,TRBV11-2,CASSSQGSDEQFF
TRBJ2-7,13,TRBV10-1,CATSPTQTYEQYF
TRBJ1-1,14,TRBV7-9,CASSPGQGPFRAFF
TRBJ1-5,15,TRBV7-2,CASSTKGAPNQPQHF
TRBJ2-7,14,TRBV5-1,CASSLVGPSYEQYF
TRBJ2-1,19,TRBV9,CASSAGTSGRTPSYNEQFF
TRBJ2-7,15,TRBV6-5,CASSPYGAGVYEQYF
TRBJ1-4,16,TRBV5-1,CASSLAGQATNEKLFF
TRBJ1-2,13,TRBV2,CASSGQANYGYTF
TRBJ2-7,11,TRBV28,CASSIRYEQYF
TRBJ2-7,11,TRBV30,CAGRGQYEQYF
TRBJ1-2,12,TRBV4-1,CASSQEAGGYTF
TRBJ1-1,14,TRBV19,CASSIGGTITEAFF
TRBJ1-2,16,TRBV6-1,CASSELADRGLDGYTF
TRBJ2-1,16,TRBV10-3,CAISDAGLAVVGEQFF
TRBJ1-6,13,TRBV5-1,CASRYDGNSPLHF
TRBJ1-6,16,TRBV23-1,CASSQPRECVGSPLHF
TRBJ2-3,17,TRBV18,CASSPPPSGGYTDTQYF
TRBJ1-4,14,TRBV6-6,CASSSGGVGEKLFF
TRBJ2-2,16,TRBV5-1,CASSLDGLGKAGELFF
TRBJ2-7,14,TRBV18,CASSPGTGTYEQYF
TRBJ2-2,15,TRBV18,CASSWAGANTGELFF
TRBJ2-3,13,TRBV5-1,CASSPTSADTQYF
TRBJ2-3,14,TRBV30,CAWSLWKGTDTQYF
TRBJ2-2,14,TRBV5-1,CASSPGPNTGELFF
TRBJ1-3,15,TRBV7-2,CASSLFEGTGNTIYF
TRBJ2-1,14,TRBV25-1,CASSLGTGDNEQFF
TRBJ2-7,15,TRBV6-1,CASSDQSGVYNEQYF
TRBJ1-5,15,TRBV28,CASSFTLREWQPQHF
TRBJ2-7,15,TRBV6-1,CASRRTSGGRGEQYF
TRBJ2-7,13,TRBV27,CASSFLTTGEQYF
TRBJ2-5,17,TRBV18,CASSPVLSGTAQETQYF
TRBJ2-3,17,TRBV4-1,CASTPGGGRSGTDTQYF
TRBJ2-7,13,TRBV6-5,CASSATTPYEQYF
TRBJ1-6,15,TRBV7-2,CASSDGQGAGSPLHF
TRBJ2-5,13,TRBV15,CATSKTGRDTQYF
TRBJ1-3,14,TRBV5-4,CASSLGISGNTIYF
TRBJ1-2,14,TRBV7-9,CASSLLGGAYGYTF
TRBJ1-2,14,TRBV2,CASSEGLRAGSYTF
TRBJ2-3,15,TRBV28,CASSLMASGTDTQYF
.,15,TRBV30,CAWTYWGQGAHEQYF
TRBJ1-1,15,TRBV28,CASRLLQGANTEAFF
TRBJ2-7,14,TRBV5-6,CASSSGQGRYEQYF
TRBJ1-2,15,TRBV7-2,CASSNFPSGSYGYTF
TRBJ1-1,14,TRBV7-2,CASSLRQGLPEAFF
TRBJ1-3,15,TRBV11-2,CASSLAGRLGNTIYF
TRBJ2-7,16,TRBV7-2,CASSQQQLAGPGEQYF
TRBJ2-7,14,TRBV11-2,CASSLNRNDNEQYF
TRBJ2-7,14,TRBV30,CACGEGTVDYEQYF
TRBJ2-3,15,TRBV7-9,CASSFLYDNTDTQYF
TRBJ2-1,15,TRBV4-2,CASSQVTNSGNEQFF
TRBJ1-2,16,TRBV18,CASSPGPIGVDYGYTF